What follows are 6 T cell receptor beta chains derived from one specimen sequenced in a study of CD8 T cells in Susac syndrome. Roughly 0.45 to 1 ug RNA was reverse transcribed with random hexamers. TCRdb reprocessed the immunoSEQ multiplex PCR reads with MiXCR, giving one entry per CDR3 protein. The sample records some 190,000 distinct CDR3 sequences, 93% being singletons. Sequenced sample: CD4+ T cells from PBMCs. Receptors originate from a human donor in good health.

The CDR3 coding sequence is TGTGCCAGCTCTATAGGGCACACTCAGCCCCAGCATTTT. Translation: CASSIGHTQPQHF. This chain connects TRBV6-6 to TRBJ1-5; unclear D gene. Germline-derived CDR1 and CDR2 are MNHNY and SVGAGI (reference sequence). The V end lost 8 bases, the J end lost 6 bases, and 14 bases lay between the germline ends. This CDR3 comprises 13 residues.

As regards this clonotype: The junction shows a germline mismatch at one end, possibly a read error. This chain uses TRBV28 with TRBJ2-6, with 12 bases aligning to TRBD1. Looked up from germline, CDR1 is MDHEN and CDR2 is SYDVKM. The CDR3 has 18 amino acids. In DNA, the CDR3 is TGTGCCAGCAGTTCCGGGACAGGGGGCTTGGCTGGGACCAACGTCCTGACTTTC. This translates into CASSSGTGGLAGTNVLTF.

This rearrangement joins TRBV9 to TRBJ2-2; D tentatively fits TRBD1 or TRBD2 (5 bases each). This CDR3 spans 15 amino acids. Trimming shortened V by 1 base and J by 3 bases, and 10 bases separated the two germline ends. The V gene's germline CDR1 is SGDLS and CDR2 YYNGEE. This chain's CDR3 is CASSVRGGYTGELFF. The CDR3 nucleotides read TGTGCCAGCAGCGTACGTGGGGGATACACCGGGGAGCTGTTTTTT.

The chain joins TRBV4-2 to TRBJ1-5, with 9 bases lining up with TRBD1. The CDR3 totals 16 residues. V lost 2 bases and J lost 7; bases outside the gene matches: 9. The germline V gene encodes CDR1 LGHNA and CDR2 YNFKEQ. The CDR3 is CASSQPGTGSRQPQHF. CDR3 bases: TGTGCCAGCAGCCAACCCGGGACAGGGTCGAGGCAGCCCCAGCATTTT.

The chain combines TRBV24-1 with TRBJ2-5; D unresolved. The germline gives CDR1 KGHDR, CDR2 SFDVKD. The CDR3 is 12 residues long. The V end was cut by 4 bases, the J end by 13 bases, with 15 bases between. The CDR3 region is CATSDPVQALYF. CDR3 nucleotides: TGTGCCACCAGTGACCCAGTCCAGGCCCTGTACTTC.

This chain joins TRBV15 and TRBJ2-6; D is unresolved. The V gene's germline CDR1 is LNHNV and CDR2 YYDKDF (reference sequence). Trimming took 2 bases from V and 0 from J, leaving 8 bases between them. CDR3 length: 16 residues. In DNA form, the CDR3 reads TGTGCCACCAGCAGACCCCGAAGCTCTGGGGCCAACGTCCTGACTTTC. Its protein product is CATSRPRSSGANVLTF.